A selection of T cell receptor beta chains follows, all from one sample in a study of blood T cell repertoires in COVID-19. Repertoires were generated with immunoSEQ multiplex PCR, while TCRdb's copy carries only in-frame clones and drops some. The table shows fewer than 450,000 clones, with roughly 86% occurring only once. Sequences were obtained from PBMCs or T cells enriched from blood (not recorded which). The receptor set was obtained from a woman in her 40s with acute COVID-19. CDR3s include the opening cysteine and the closing phenylalanine or tryptophan. Fields, in order: clone size, J gene, V gene, CDR3 protein. Size is stated for part of the rows, as once, few or many counts, or as a class when the clone is expanded.

clone_size: NA
j_call: TRBJ2-2
v_call: TRBV7-6
cdr3_aa: CASSLYRSTGELFF

clone_size: NA
j_call: TRBJ1-5
v_call: TRBV27
cdr3_aa: CASSNGGNQPQHF

clone_size: NA
j_call: TRBJ2-5
v_call: TRBV11-3
cdr3_aa: CASSKGTGGGETQYF

clone_size: NA
j_call: TRBJ2-3
v_call: TRBV5-4
cdr3_aa: CASSPRLAVNTDTQYF

clone_size: NA
j_call: TRBJ1-2
v_call: TRBV19
cdr3_aa: CASSYSQGGSGYTF

clone_size: once
j_call: TRBJ2-3
v_call: TRBV6-1
cdr3_aa: CASSEDEAGATQYF

clone_size: NA
j_call: TRBJ2-1
v_call: TRBV7-9
cdr3_aa: CASSAAGTRPSEQFF

clone_size: once
j_call: TRBJ1-2
v_call: TRBV29-1
cdr3_aa: CSVARDRDSNYGYTF

clone_size: NA
j_call: TRBJ1-6
v_call: TRBV9
cdr3_aa: CASTPGASDGSPLHF

clone_size: NA
j_call: TRBJ2-6
v_call: TRBV30
cdr3_aa: CAWSIGGSGANVLTF

clone_size: NA
j_call: TRBJ2-6
v_call: TRBV7-6
cdr3_aa: CASSLGGPGANVLTF

clone_size: NA
j_call: TRBJ1-2
v_call: TRBV27
cdr3_aa: CASRSPGQGLYGYTF

clone_size: once
j_call: TRBJ1-5
v_call: TRBV6-6
cdr3_aa: CASSSVAGGNQPQHF

clone_size: once
j_call: TRBJ1-6
v_call: TRBV27
cdr3_aa: CASGSRQLHNSPLHF

clone_size: NA
j_call: TRBJ2-3
v_call: TRBV7-2
cdr3_aa: CASSLGRPSTDTQYF

clone_size: NA
j_call: TRBJ2-7
v_call: TRBV7-2
cdr3_aa: CASSLILKRREQYF

clone_size: NA
j_call: TRBJ1-2
v_call: TRBV6-2/TRBV6-3
cdr3_aa: CASSSLLVNYGYTF

clone_size: few
j_call: TRBJ1-1
v_call: TRBV20-1
cdr3_aa: CSARHPTEAFF

clone_size: NA
j_call: TRBJ2-2
v_call: TRBV30
cdr3_aa: CAWSMDRNTGELFF

clone_size: once
j_call: TRBJ1-1
v_call: TRBV5-1
cdr3_aa: CASSLAGGAHTEAFF

clone_size: NA
j_call: TRBJ2-2
v_call: TRBV4-2
cdr3_aa: CASSQDSGVNTGELFF

clone_size: NA
j_call: TRBJ1-2
v_call: TRBV7-2
cdr3_aa: CASRPLTALYGYTF

clone_size: once
j_call: TRBJ2-7
v_call: TRBV5-4
cdr3_aa: CASSFIAGGQYEQYF

clone_size: NA
j_call: TRBJ1-1
v_call: TRBV6-6
cdr3_aa: CASSTSQGMNTEAFF

clone_size: once
j_call: TRBJ2-1
v_call: TRBV4-1
cdr3_aa: CASSQVGGEQFF

clone_size: NA
j_call: TRBJ2-2
v_call: TRBV11-3
cdr3_aa: CASSSGSQNTGELFF

clone_size: NA
j_call: TRBJ2-1
v_call: TRBV2
cdr3_aa: CAGGQGAFNEQFF

clone_size: NA
j_call: TRBJ2-7
v_call: TRBV11-2
cdr3_aa: CASRGVSYEQYF

clone_size: NA
j_call: TRBJ2-1
v_call: TRBV5-1
cdr3_aa: CASSLLGGYEQFF

clone_size: NA
j_call: TRBJ1-3
v_call: TRBV14
cdr3_aa: CASSQDLTGVSGNTIYF

clone_size: once
j_call: TRBJ2-5
v_call: TRBV7-9
cdr3_aa: CASSLWDTEETQYF

clone_size: NA
j_call: TRBJ2-5
v_call: TRBV20-1
cdr3_aa: CSASTSGIQETQYF

clone_size: once
j_call: TRBJ1-6
v_call: TRBV11-3
cdr3_aa: CASSLRQGAYNSPLHF

clone_size: NA
j_call: TRBJ1-1
v_call: TRBV5-6
cdr3_aa: CASSQLNGQGETEAFF

clone_size: NA
j_call: TRBJ1-6
v_call: TRBV12-5
cdr3_aa: CASGREVNSPLHF

clone_size: few
j_call: TRBJ1-6
v_call: TRBV11-2
cdr3_aa: CASSLEMSTGGSPLHF

clone_size: NA
j_call: TRBJ2-7
v_call: TRBV3-1/TRBV3-2
cdr3_aa: CASSQAAAPGYEQYF

clone_size: NA
j_call: TRBJ2-7
v_call: TRBV24-1
cdr3_aa: CATSDEGAYEQYF

clone_size: NA
j_call: TRBJ1-1
v_call: TRBV3-1/TRBV3-2
cdr3_aa: CASSQDRGSDRAFF

clone_size: NA
j_call: TRBJ1-4
v_call: TRBV5-1
cdr3_aa: CASSLQGATNEKLFF

clone_size: once
j_call: TRBJ2-6
v_call: TRBV7-9
cdr3_aa: CASSPVEGAFQGANVLTF

clone_size: NA
j_call: TRBJ2-3
v_call: TRBV19
cdr3_aa: CASSERDTQYF

clone_size: NA
j_call: TRBJ2-4
v_call: TRBV11-2
cdr3_aa: CASSTTGSKNIQYF